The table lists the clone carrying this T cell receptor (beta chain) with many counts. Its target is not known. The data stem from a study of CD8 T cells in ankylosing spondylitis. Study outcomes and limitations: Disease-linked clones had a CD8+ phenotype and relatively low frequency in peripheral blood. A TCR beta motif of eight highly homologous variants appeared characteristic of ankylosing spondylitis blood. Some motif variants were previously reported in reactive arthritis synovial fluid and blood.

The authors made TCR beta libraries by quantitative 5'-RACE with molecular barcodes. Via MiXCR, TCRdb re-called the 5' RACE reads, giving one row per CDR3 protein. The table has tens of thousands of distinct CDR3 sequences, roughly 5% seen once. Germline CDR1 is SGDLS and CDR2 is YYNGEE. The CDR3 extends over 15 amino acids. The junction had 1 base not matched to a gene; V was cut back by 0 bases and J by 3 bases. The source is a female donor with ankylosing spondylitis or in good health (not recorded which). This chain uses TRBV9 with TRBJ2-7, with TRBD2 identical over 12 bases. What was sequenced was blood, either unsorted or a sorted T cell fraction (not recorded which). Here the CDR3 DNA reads TGTGCCAGCAGCGTAGGGACTAGCGGGATCTACGAGCAGTACTTC. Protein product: CASSVGTSGIYEQYF.